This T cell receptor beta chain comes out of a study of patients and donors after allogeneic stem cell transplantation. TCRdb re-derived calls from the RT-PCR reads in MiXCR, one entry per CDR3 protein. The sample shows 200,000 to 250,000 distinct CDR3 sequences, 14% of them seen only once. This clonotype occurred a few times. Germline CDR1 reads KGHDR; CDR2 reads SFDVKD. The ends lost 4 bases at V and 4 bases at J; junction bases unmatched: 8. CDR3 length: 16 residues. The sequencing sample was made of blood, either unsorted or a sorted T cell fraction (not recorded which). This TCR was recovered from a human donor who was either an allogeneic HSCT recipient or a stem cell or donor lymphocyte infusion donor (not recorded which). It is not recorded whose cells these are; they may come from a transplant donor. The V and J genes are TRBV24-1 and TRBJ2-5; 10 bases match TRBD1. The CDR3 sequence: CATSDPGQGGGETQYF. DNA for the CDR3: TGTGCCACCAGTGACCCTGGACAGGGGGGAGGAGAGACCCAGTACTTC.